One sample yielded the 24 T cell receptor beta chains listed below, sequenced in a study of prognosis after radiotherapy for stage I lung cancer. Two-round multiplex PCR, the amplification method, yielded TCR beta CDR3 from genomic DNA. With primers specific to each TRBV and TRBJ gene, the first-round PCR was performed. TCRdb itself ran the multiplex PCR reads through MiXCR, one entry per CDR3 protein. Of 25,000 to 30,000 distinct CDR3 sequences in the sample, around 29% were seen once. The sample consisted of PBMCs, taken before or after stereotactic body radiation therapy (not recorded which). The receptors shown here come from a donor older than 45 with non-small cell lung cancer.

Notes on this clonotype: It may be a read error: a sequence one base away is much more abundant. The chain recombines TRBV29-1 with TRBJ2-1; 8 nucleotides agree with TRBD2. The germline V gene has CDR1 SQVTM and CDR2 ANQGSEA. The V gene end was trimmed by 3 bases and the J gene end by 9 bases; junction bases not matched to a gene: 7. CDR3 length: 13 amino acids. In nucleotides, the CDR3 is TGCAGCGTTGACGTAGCGGGATTCGGTGAGCAGTTCTTC. Its protein is CSVDVAGFGEQFF.

This clonotype has only one observation. The chain links TRBV5-1 to TRBJ2-7; D unresolved. The germline CDR1 and CDR2 sequences are SGHRS and YFSETQ. The CDR3 spans 15 residues. With 0 bases removed from V and 1 base from J, the gap between germline ends came to 11 bases. The CDR3 bases are TGCGCCAGCAGCTTGGCCCTGTCCGGATCCTACGAGCAGTACTTC. As protein: CASSLALSGSYEQYF.

In this sample, this clonotype turned up many times. The chain couples TRBV30 to TRBJ1-4; D remains ambiguous. CDR3 length: 16 amino acids. Germline V gene data show CDR1 as GTSNPN and CDR2 as SVGIG (reference sequence). Trimming shortened V by 0 bases and J by 8 bases, and 19 bases separated the two germline ends. The CDR3 nucleotides read TGTGCCTGGAGTGTACGGTTGGACGCATACTCCGAAAAACTGTTTTTT. Translated, it gives CAWSVRLDAYSEKLFF. The complete variable domain, with remaining parts taken from reference TRBV30 and TRBJ1-4, reads SQTIHQWPATLVQPVGSPLSLECTVEGTSNPNLYWYRQAAGRGLQLLFYSVGIGQISSEVPQNLSASRPQDRQFILSSKKLLLSDSGFYLCAWSVRLDAYSEKLFFGSGTQLSVL.

The V and J genes are TRBV15 and TRBJ2-2; D ambiguous. CDR1 LNHNV and CDR2 YYDKDF come from the germline V gene (reference sequence). The CDR3 consists of 14 residues. The germline V and J ends were trimmed by 6 bases and 3 bases, with 11 bases remaining between them. CDR3 amino acids: CATRDRPYTGELFF. The CDR3 DNA is TGTGCCACCAGAGATCGCCCGTACACCGGGGAGCTGTTTTTT.

This clonotype was observed at least ten times. The V call is TRBV24-1, the J call TRBJ2-2; 10 bases fit TRBD2. The junction had 6 bases not matched to a gene; V was cut back by 10 bases and J by 5 bases. The CDR3 length is 14 residues. Germline values: CDR1 KGHDR, CDR2 SFDVKD. DNA of the CDR3: TGTGCCACAAAAGGAGCGGGAGGGACCGGGGAGCTGTTTTTT. As protein: CATKGAGGTGELFF.

By sample fraction, this clonotype is medium-sized (0.01 to 0.1%). V gene TRBV6-5 combines with J gene TRBJ2-2, with 9 bases matching TRBD2. J gave up 3 bases and V 3 bases, and 11 bases lay outside the gene matches. The CDR3 has 18 amino acids. Germline V gives CDR1 MNHEY, CDR2 SVGAGI. This CDR3 reads CASSYTTMGLADTGELFF. CDR3 sequence (DNA): TGTGCCAGCAGTTATACAACAATGGGACTAGCTGACACCGGGGAGCTGTTTTTT.

The chain employs TRBV5-1 and TRBJ2-3; 7 nucleotides align to TRBD1. The V gene end was trimmed by 4 bases and the J gene end by 5 bases; junction bases not matched to a gene: 10. Germline-derived CDR1 and CDR2 are SGHRS and YFSETQ. This CDR3 spans 15 amino acids. As DNA, the CDR3 is TGCGCCAGCAGCACGGACAGGCCCGACATAGATACGCAGTATTTT. Translating it yields CASSTDRPDIDTQYF. The full variable domain, completed using reference TRBV5-1 and TRBJ2-3, is KAGVTQTPRYLIKTRGQQVTLSCSPISGHRSVSWYQQTPGQGLQFLFEYFSETQRNKGNFPGRFSGRQFSNSRSEMNVSTLELGDSALYLCASSTDRPDIDTQYFGPGTRLTVL.

This clonotype was observed a handful of times. It may be a read error: a sequence one base away is much more abundant. CDR3 in amino acids: CACTEIMDSPLHF. DNA of the CDR3: TGTGCCTGCACCGAGATTATGGATTCACCCCTCCACTTT. The chain carries TRBV2 and TRBJ1-6; D gene uncertain. The CDR3 is made up of 13 amino acids. V was clipped by 11 bases and J by 8 bases, with 16 bases between them. Germline lookup yields CDR1 SNHLY and CDR2 FYNNEI.

On this clonotype itself: A much larger clonotype is one base distant, so this may be a read error. The V gene is TRBV19, the J gene TRBJ1-1, with D tentatively TRBD1 (6 bases). CDR1 and CDR2 from the germline V gene are LNHDA and SQIVND (reference sequence). V lost 6 bases and J lost 5, with 22 bases in between. This CDR3 is built from 16 residues. CDR3: CASSPRVDSTKTEAFF. The CDR3 DNA sequence: TGTGCCAGTAGCCCCCGTGTGGACAGCACTAAAACTGAAGCTTTCTTT.

The J gene is TRBJ2-3, the V gene TRBV9; 7 bases map to TRBD2. With V trimmed by 0 bases and J by 0 bases, 13 bases remained unmatched. CDR1 and CDR2 (germline): SGDLS, YYNGEE. The CDR3 is made up of 19 amino acids. DNA of the CDR3: TGTGCCAGCAGCGTAGAGGGGACTATCGGGGGTCGGAGCACAGATACGCAGTATTTT. It codes for CASSVEGTIGGRSTDTQYF. The full variable domain, completed using reference TRBV9 and TRBJ2-3, is DSGVTQTPKHLITATGQRVTLRCSPRSGDLSVYWYQQSLDQGLQFLIQYYNGEERAKGNILERFSAQQFPDLHSELNLSSLELGDSALYFCASSVEGTIGGRSTDTQYFGPGTRLTVL.

This clonotype was observed a handful of times. The rearrangement links TRBV18 to TRBJ1-4, with 9 bases identical to TRBD1. Germline trimming cut 3 bases from V and 5 bases from J; bases unmatched to any gene: 1. Per the germline V gene, CDR1 is KGHSH and CDR2 is LQKENI. This CDR3 region has 14 residues. CDR3 amino acids: CASSPGTGNEKLFF. In DNA, the CDR3 is TGTGCCAGCTCACCCGGGACAGGGAATGAAAAACTGTTTTTT.

This clonotype showed up many times. The chain combines TRBV20-1 with TRBJ1-5; D is ambiguous. Deletions cut 6 bases from V and 3 bases from J, with 18 bases between. CDR3 length: 15 residues. Looked up from germline, CDR1 is DFQATT and CDR2 is SNEGSKA (reference sequence). In DNA, the CDR3 is TGCAGTGCAAAGAACAGTGGCGACCCCAATCAGCCCCAGCATTTT. Translating it yields CSAKNSGDPNQPQHF.

This clonotype was recorded at least ten times. The rearrangement links TRBV28 to TRBJ2-4, with 7 bases that match TRBD1. Germline CDR1 is MDHEN and CDR2 is SYDVKM. V shed 6 bases and J 6 bases; nucleotides not matched to a gene: 11. The CDR3 consists of 15 residues. In nucleotides, the CDR3 is TGTGCCAGCAGCTTCCTTGGGACAGTAGGAAACATTCAGTACTTC. The encoded protein is CASSFLGTVGNIQYF. The full variable domain, its missing parts supplied by reference TRBV28 and TRBJ2-4, is DVKVTQSSRYLVKRTGEKVFLECVQDMDHENMFWYRQDPGLGLRLIYFSYDVKMKEKGDIPEGYSVSREKKERFSLILESASTNQTSMYLCASSFLGTVGNIQYFGAGTRLSVL.

This clonotype was counted ten times or more. This rearrangement joins TRBV4-2 to TRBJ2-2; 10 bases map to TRBD1. V was clipped by 4 bases and J by 5 bases; unmatched bases: 16. Germline assignment: CDR1 LGHNA and CDR2 YNFKEQ. This CDR3 contains 19 residues. In nucleotides, the CDR3 is TGTGCCAGCAGCCCCTTGGGACCGGGACAGGGGACGAGGACCGGGGAGCTGTTTTTT. Residues: CASSPLGPGQGTRTGELFF.

About this clonotype itself: A much larger clone is a single base away; this may be a read error. The genes are TRBV7-9 and TRBJ1-1, with 10 bases aligning to TRBD1. V lost 4 bases to trimming and J lost 5 bases; unmatched junction nucleotides: 10. The CDR3 runs 16 residues. Germline CDR1 reads SEHNR; CDR2 reads FQNEAQ (reference sequence). The CDR3 sequence: CASSSWKGQGETEAFF. CDR3 coding DNA: TGTGCCAGCAGCTCATGGAAAGGACAGGGGGAAACTGAAGCTTTCTTT.

The table lists this clonotype with a few counts. This could be a read error, since a much larger clone is one nucleotide away. The gene calls are TRBV4-1 and TRBJ1-2, with 7 bases fitting TRBD1. Unmatched junction bases numbered 4, after V lost 5 bases and J lost 10 bases. Germline V CDR1 and CDR2: MGHRA, YSYEKL. The CDR3 length is 11 residues. The CDR3 DNA reads TGCGCCAGCAGCGACAGGGCTGTCTACACCTTC. Protein product: CASSDRAVYTF.

This clonotype was seen many times. The J gene is TRBJ2-7, the V gene TRBV5-4; D is undetermined. Trimming took 2 bases from V and 7 from J, leaving 13 bases between them. The CDR3 has 13 residues. Germline loops: CDR1 SGHNT, CDR2 YYREEE (reference sequence). The CDR3 DNA reads TGTGCCAGCAGCTTTAAGGGTACTGGGGAGCAGTACTTC. It translates to CASSFKGTGEQYF.

There are many counts of this clonotype. The CDR3 sequence: CASTLAGLDQPQHF. As DNA, the CDR3 is TGTGCCAGCACCCTAGCCGGACTAGATCAGCCCCAGCATTTT. This chain connects TRBV2 to TRBJ1-5; D call uncertain. Trimming cost V 7 bases and J 5 bases, with 15 bases left between them. The germline gives CDR1 SNHLY, CDR2 FYNNEI. This CDR3 has 14 residues.

This clonotype was observed at least ten times. V gene TRBV19 combines with J gene TRBJ2-1, with no clear D. The V and J ends lost 3 bases and 7 bases respectively, with 7 bases between them. This CDR3 is built from 12 residues. CDR1 is LNHDA and CDR2 is SQIVND in the germline V gene (reference sequence). CDR3 protein: CASSMGMNEQFF. CDR3 sequence (DNA): TGTGCCAGTAGTATGGGTATGAATGAGCAGTTCTTC.

The chain recombines TRBV28 with TRBJ1-2; TRBD1 matches at 8 bases. The CDR3 is made up of 15 amino acids. With V trimmed by 5 bases and J by 4 bases, 9 bases remained unmatched. Germline V gives CDR1 MDHEN, CDR2 SYDVKM. The CDR3 nucleotides read TGTGCCAGCAGTCCCGGGACAGGTTCCCCCTATGGCTACACCTTC. The encoded protein is CASSPGTGSPYGYTF.

The J gene is TRBJ2-1, the V gene TRBV29-1; 8 bases match TRBD2. The CDR3 is 16 amino acids. Looked up from germline, CDR1 is SQVTM and CDR2 is ANQGSEA. Unmatched junction bases numbered 14, after V lost 3 bases and J lost 7 bases. The CDR3 spells CSVEGYREGFGNEQFF. The DNA for the CDR3 is TGCAGCGTTGAGGGTTATCGGGAGGGCTTTGGGAATGAGCAGTTCTTC.

This clonotype was counted at least ten times. The V call is TRBV6-1, the J call TRBJ2-5, with a weak D call TRBD2 (6 bases). There are 14 residues in the CDR3. In germline, CDR1 is MNHNS, CDR2 SASEGT. The ends were cut back, 5 bases at V and 2 bases at J, with 12 bases in the middle. The CDR3 nucleotides read TGTGCCAGCAGTCCGGACGGGGGACAAGAGACCCAGTACTTC. Its protein product is CASSPDGGQETQYF.

The CDR3 bases are TGTGCCAGCAGCTTGCTCTTTGTAGACCCTAATGAGCAGTTCTTC. Its protein product is CASSLLFVDPNEQFF. The chain joins TRBV13 to TRBJ2-1; D is undetermined. Trimming removed 3 bases from V and 7 bases from J, with 16 bases in between. This CDR3 has 15 residues. Germline V gene sequence: CDR1 PRHDT, CDR2 FYEKMQ (reference sequence).

In this sample, this clonotype turned up many times. The chain joins TRBV19 to TRBJ2-7; 7 bases align to TRBD2. There are 14 residues in the CDR3. J was trimmed by 2 bases and V by 7 bases; bases with no gene match: 8. Germline V gene lookup returns CDR1 LNHDA and CDR2 SQIVND (reference sequence). The DNA for the CDR3 is TGTGCCAGTAAGGGGAGGGTACAGCCCTACGAGCAGTACTTC. Amino acid sequence: CASKGRVQPYEQYF. The full variable domain, with the rest looked up from reference TRBV19 and TRBJ2-7, is DGGITQSPKYLFRKEGQNVTLSCEQNLNHDAMYWYRQDPGQGLRLIYYSQIVNDFQKGDIAEGYSVSREKKESFPLTVTSAQKNPTAFYLCASKGRVQPYEQYFGPGTRLTVT.